This paragraph reports one TCR beta chain. Its antigen is unidentified. This entry is derived from a study of OX40 agonist ivuxolimab in advanced cancers. Across the study: In this cohort, patients received ivuxolimab, an agonistic anti-OX40 (CD134) antibody. Dose-escalation subjects each had hepatocellular carcinoma, melanoma, renal cell or head and neck cancer. Overall study findings and caveats: Fewer expanded clones were found on average in CD4+ than in CD8+ T cells.

The method was immunoSEQ multiplex PCR; TCRdb's version includes in-frame clones alone and lacks a portion of them. The table records some 50,000 clones, 86% of them present only once. This CDR3 has 14 residues. V lost 4 bases, J lost 4 bases, and 13 bases lay in between. Germline V gives CDR1 MDHEN, CDR2 SYDVKM. The specimen comprised CD4+ or CD8+ T cells sorted from blood, sampled in a trial of the OX40 agonist ivuxolimab. The clonotype originates from an adult with an advanced solid tumor such as melanoma, head and neck, liver or kidney cancer. The rearrangement uses TRBV28 and TRBJ2-5, with D unresolved. CDR3 bases: TGTGCCAGCAGTTCGGCCCCACCACCAGAGACCCAGTACTTC. Residues: CASSSAPPPETQYF.